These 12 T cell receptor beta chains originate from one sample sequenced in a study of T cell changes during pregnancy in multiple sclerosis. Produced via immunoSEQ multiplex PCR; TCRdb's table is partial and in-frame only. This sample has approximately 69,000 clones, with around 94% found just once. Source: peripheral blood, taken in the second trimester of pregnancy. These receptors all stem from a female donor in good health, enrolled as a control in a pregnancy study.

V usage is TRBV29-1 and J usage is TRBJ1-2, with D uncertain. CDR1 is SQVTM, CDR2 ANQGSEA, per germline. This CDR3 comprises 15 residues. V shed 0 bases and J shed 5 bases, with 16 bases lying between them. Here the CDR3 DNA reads TGCAGCGTTGAAGAAGGGCGCGGATGGAGGTATGGCTACACCTTC. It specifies CSVEEGRGWRYGYTF.

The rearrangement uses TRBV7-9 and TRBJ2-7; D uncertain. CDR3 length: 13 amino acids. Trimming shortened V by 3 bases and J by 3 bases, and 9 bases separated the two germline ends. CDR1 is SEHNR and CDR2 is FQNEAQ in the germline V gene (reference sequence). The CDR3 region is CASSFSQNYEQYF. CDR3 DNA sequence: TGTGCCAGCAGCTTTTCCCAGAACTACGAGCAGTACTTC.

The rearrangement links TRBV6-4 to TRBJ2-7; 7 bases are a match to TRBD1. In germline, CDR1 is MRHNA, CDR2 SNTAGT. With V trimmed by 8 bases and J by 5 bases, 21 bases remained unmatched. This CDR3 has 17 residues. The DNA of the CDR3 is TGTGCCAGCGGCGCCAAGAGTAAGACAGGGCGAGGACACGAGCAGTACTTC. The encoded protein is CASGAKSKTGRGHEQYF.

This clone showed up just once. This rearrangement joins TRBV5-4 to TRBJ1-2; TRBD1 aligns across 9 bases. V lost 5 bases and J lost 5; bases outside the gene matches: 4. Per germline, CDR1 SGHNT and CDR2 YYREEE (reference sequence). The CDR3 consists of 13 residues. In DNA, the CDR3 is TGTGCCAGCAGTTCGGACAGGGGATATGGCTACACCTTC. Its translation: CASSSDRGYGYTF.

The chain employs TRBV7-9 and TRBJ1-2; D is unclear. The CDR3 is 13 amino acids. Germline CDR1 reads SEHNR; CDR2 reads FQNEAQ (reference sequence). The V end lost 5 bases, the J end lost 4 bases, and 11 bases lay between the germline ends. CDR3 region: CASSPGTSYGYTF. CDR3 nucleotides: TGTGCCAGCAGCCCGGGAACGAGCTATGGCTACACCTTC.

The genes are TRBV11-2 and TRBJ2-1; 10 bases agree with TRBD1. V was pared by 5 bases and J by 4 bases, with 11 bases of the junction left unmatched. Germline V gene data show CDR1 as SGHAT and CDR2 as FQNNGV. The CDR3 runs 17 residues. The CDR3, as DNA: TGTGCCAGCAGCCCCCGCCTGGGACAGGGGTCTTACAATGAGCAGTTCTTC. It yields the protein CASSPRLGQGSYNEQFF.

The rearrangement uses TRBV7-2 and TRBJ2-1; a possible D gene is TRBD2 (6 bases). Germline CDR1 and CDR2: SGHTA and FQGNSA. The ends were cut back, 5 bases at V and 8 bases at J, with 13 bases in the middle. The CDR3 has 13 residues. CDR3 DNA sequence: TGTGCCAGCAGCCTCTCTAGCGTCGATGAGCAGTTCTTC. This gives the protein CASSLSSVDEQFF. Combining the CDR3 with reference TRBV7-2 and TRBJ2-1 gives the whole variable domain GAGVSQSPSNKVTEKGKDVELRCDPISGHTALYWYRQSLGQGLEFLIYFQGNSAPDKSGLPSDRFSAERTGGSVSTLTIQRTQQEDSAVYLCASSLSSVDEQFFGPGTRLTVL.

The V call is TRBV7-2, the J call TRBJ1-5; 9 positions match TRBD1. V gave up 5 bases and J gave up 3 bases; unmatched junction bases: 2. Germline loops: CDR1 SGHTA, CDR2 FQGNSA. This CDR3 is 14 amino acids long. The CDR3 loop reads CASSGQGSNQPQHF. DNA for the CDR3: TGTGCCAGCAGCGGACAGGGGTCCAATCAGCCCCAGCATTTT. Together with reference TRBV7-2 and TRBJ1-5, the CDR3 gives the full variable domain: GAGVSQSPSNKVTEKGKDVELRCDPISGHTALYWYRQSLGQGLEFLIYFQGNSAPDKSGLPSDRFSAERTGGSVSTLTIQRTQQEDSAVYLCASSGQGSNQPQHFGDGTRLSIL.

CDR3 sequence (DNA): TGTGCCAGTGGAGGGGGGGCATCGAACACTGAAGCTTTCTTT. Its protein is CASGGGASNTEAFF. This chain uses TRBV25-1 with TRBJ1-1; a possible D gene is TRBD1 (6 bases). The CDR3 totals 14 residues. V lost 9 bases to trimming and J lost 1 base, with 15 bases between them. From germline, CDR1 is MGHDK and CDR2 SYGVNS. The full variable domain, in which reference TRBV25-1 and TRBJ1-1 provide the parts outside the CDR3, is EADIYQTPRYLVIGTGKKITLECSQTMGHDKMYWYQQDPGMELHLIHYSYGVNSTEKGDLSSESTVSRIRTEHFPLTLESARPSHTSQYLCASGGGASNTEAFFGQGTRLTVV.

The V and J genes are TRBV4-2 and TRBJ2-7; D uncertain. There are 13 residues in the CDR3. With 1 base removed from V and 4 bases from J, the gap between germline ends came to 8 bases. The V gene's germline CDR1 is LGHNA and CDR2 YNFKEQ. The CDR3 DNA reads TGTGCCAGCAGCCAAGCTCAACTATACGAGCAGTACTTC. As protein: CASSQAQLYEQYF.

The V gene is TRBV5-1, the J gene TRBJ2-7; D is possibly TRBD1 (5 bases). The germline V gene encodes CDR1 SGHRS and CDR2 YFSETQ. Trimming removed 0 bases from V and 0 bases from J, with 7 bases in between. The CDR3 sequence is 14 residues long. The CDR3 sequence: CASSLAQGSYEQYF. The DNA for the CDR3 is TGCGCCAGCAGCTTGGCTCAGGGCTCCTACGAGCAGTACTTC. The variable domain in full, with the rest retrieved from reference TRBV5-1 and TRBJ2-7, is KAGVTQTPRYLIKTRGQQVTLSCSPISGHRSVSWYQQTPGQGLQFLFEYFSETQRNKGNFPGRFSGRQFSNSRSEMNVSTLELGDSALYLCASSLAQGSYEQYFGPGTRLTVT.

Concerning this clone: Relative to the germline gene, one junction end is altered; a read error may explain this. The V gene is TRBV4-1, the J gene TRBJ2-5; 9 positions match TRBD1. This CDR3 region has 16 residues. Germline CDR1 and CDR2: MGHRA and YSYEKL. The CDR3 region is CASSQGWGQGEDTQYF. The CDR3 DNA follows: TGCGCCAGCAGCCAAGGATGGGGACAGGGAGAAGATACCCAGTACTTC.